This record looks at one TCR beta chain sequence and its context. The sample originates from a study of technical replicates of blood from a handful of donors. Measured with immunoSEQ multiplex PCR; TCRdb has only the in-frame clones, and not every one. This sample has approximately 82,000 clones; 85% to 95% occur once, and the top ten carry 0.2% to 0.3%. This CDR3 is built from 16 residues. Germline values: CDR1 SGHAT, CDR2 FQDESV (reference sequence). V lost 1 base to trimming and J lost 8 bases, with 20 bases between them. The TCR sequence derives from a human donor in good health. Sequencing input: T cells isolated from PBMCs. V gene TRBV11-1 combines with J gene TRBJ1-2; no definite D call. The CDR3 sequence is CASSLERAPSERGYTF. The CDR3 coding sequence is TGTGCCAGCAGCTTAGAAAGGGCCCCCTCCGAGCGGGGCTACACCTTC.